What follows are 31 T cell receptor beta chains derived from one specimen sequenced in a study of patients and donors after allogeneic stem cell transplantation. TCRdb re-analysed the RT-PCR reads in MiXCR, keeping a single row per CDR3 protein. The top ten hold around a quarter of the sample, which has about 74,000 distinct CDR3 sequences, roughly 29% seen once. The sample was blood, either unsorted or a sorted T cell fraction (not recorded which). All receptors come from a human donor who was either an allogeneic HSCT recipient or a stem cell or donor lymphocyte infusion donor (not recorded which). It is not recorded whose cells these are; they may come from a transplant donor.

This clonotype occurred many times. CDR3 bases: TGTGCCAGCTCTGGGGGGAGAGTCACTGAAGCTTTCTTT. Translated, it gives CASSGGRVTEAFF. The chain recombines TRBV12-3 or TRBV12-4 with TRBJ1-1, with a weak D call TRBD1 (5 bases). The CDR3 length is 13 residues. V lost 8 bases to trimming and J lost 4 bases, with 14 bases between them.

The chain has TRBV20-1 and TRBJ1-4; D possibly corresponds to TRBD1 (5 bases). The V end lost 6 bases, the J end lost 6 bases, and 11 bases lay between the germline ends. CDR1 DFQATT and CDR2 SNEGSKA come from the germline V gene (reference sequence). This CDR3 contains 12 residues. CDR3 bases: TGCAGTGCGCAGGGTACTGATGAAAAACTGTTTTTT. Amino acids: CSAQGTDEKLFF.

The chain employs TRBV6-5 and TRBJ2-1; 8 nucleotides agree with TRBD2. Per germline, CDR1 MNHEY and CDR2 SVGAGI. Trimming at V came to 3 bases and at J to 3 bases, leaving 16 bases not matched to a gene. The CDR3 is made up of 19 amino acids. CDR3 nucleotides: TGTGCCAGCAGTTATTTGTCGGGAGGGACCTACGGGCTCTACAATGAGCAGTTCTTC. As protein: CASSYLSGGTYGLYNEQFF.

V gene TRBV12-3 or TRBV12-4 combines with J gene TRBJ2-3; 12 bases fit TRBD1. The CDR3 extends over 16 amino acids. The trim removed 3 bases at V and 4 bases at J, leaving 5 bases unmatched. DNA of the CDR3: TGTGCCAGCAGTTTCTCCTGGGACAGGGGGCCAGATACGCAGTATTTT. It encodes CASSFSWDRGPDTQYF.

In this sample, this clonotype turned up many times. This chain links TRBV12-5 with TRBJ1-5, with 8 bases fitting TRBD1. The trim removed 7 bases at V and 2 bases at J, leaving 7 bases unmatched. The germline V gene has CDR1 LGHNT and CDR2 FRNRAP. The CDR3 extends over 15 amino acids. The CDR3 here is CASAPLGQGNQPQHF. As DNA, the CDR3 is TGTGCTAGTGCCCCCCTGGGACAGGGCAATCAGCCCCAGCATTTT. Supplemented by reference TRBV12-5 and TRBJ1-5, the full variable domain reads DARVTQTPRHKVTEMGQEVTMRCQPILGHNTVFWYRQTMMQGLELLAYFRNRAPLDDSGMPKDRFSAEMPDATLATLKIQPSEPRDSAVYFCASAPLGQGNQPQHFGDGTRLSIL.

The chain has TRBV5-1 and TRBJ1-1, with TRBD1 identical over 11 bases. Trimming took 4 bases from V and 8 from J; bases not matched to a gene: 1. The length of the CDR3 is 12 residues. From germline, CDR1 is SGHRS and CDR2 YFSETQ. CDR3 loop: CASSGQGAEAFF. In nucleotides, the CDR3 is TGCGCCAGCAGCGGACAGGGGGCGGAAGCTTTCTTT.

Only one count was recorded for this clonotype. This chain uses TRBV7-6 with TRBJ2-5; D remains ambiguous. Trimming took off 5 bases at V and 5 bases at J, with 18 bases between the two ends. CDR1 and CDR2 (germline): SGHVS, FNYEAQ. The CDR3 is made up of 15 amino acids. The CDR3 DNA is TGTGCCAGCAGCCGCGACCCCGCGAGAAGGGAGACCCAGTACTTC. It is translated as CASSRDPARRETQYF.

This chain joins TRBV20-1 and TRBJ2-1, with 8 nucleotides matching TRBD2. Germline V CDR1 and CDR2: DFQATT, SNEGSKA (reference sequence). The CDR3 loop spans 13 amino acids. The junction had 14 bases not matched to a gene; V was cut back by 4 bases and J by 15 bases. CDR3: CSATAGVRATPFF. CDR3 in DNA: TGCAGTGCTACAGCGGGGGTTCGGGCAACCCCGTTCTTC.

This clonotype appeared a few times. This chain links TRBV7-2 with TRBJ2-1; 11 bases match TRBD2. The CDR3 is made up of 16 amino acids. With 5 bases clipped from V and 1 base from J, the junction kept 4 bases outside the gene matches. CDR1 and CDR2 from the germline V gene are SGHTA and FQGNSA. CDR3: CASSAGLAASYNEQFF. The CDR3 nucleotides are TGTGCCAGCAGCGCGGGACTAGCGGCATCCTACAATGAGCAGTTCTTC.

J is TRBJ2-1 and V is TRBV10-3, with TRBD2 identical over 8 bases. This CDR3 region has 12 residues. V was clipped by 11 bases and J by 9 bases; unmatched bases: 9. Germline values: CDR1 ENHRY, CDR2 SYGVKD. This chain's CDR3 is CAVSRGGGEQFF. The CDR3 DNA is TGTGCCGTCTCCCGGGGGGGCGGTGAGCAGTTCTTC.

V is TRBV7-9 and J is TRBJ1-1; possibly TRBD1 for D (5 bases). The V end lost 3 bases, the J end lost 1 base, and 18 bases lay between the germline ends. Germline V gives CDR1 SEHNR, CDR2 FQNEAQ (reference sequence). This CDR3 region has 17 residues. CDR3 in DNA: TGTGCCAGCAGCTTTAGTATGGCCAGGGAGGGGAACACTGAAGCTTTCTTT. It encodes CASSFSMAREGNTEAFF.

The V call is TRBV7-2, the J call TRBJ2-5; D is unresolved. Germline assignment: CDR1 SGHTA and CDR2 FQGNSA. V lost 5 bases and J lost 5, with 12 bases in between. CDR3 length: 13 amino acids. This CDR3 is CASSLGWIETQYF. The CDR3 DNA follows: TGTGCCAGCAGCCTGGGTTGGATCGAGACCCAGTACTTC. Full variable domain (missing parts from reference TRBV7-2 and TRBJ2-5): GAGVSQSPSNKVTEKGKDVELRCDPISGHTALYWYRQSLGQGLEFLIYFQGNSAPDKSGLPSDRFSAERTGGSVSTLTIQRTQQEDSAVYLCASSLGWIETQYFGPGTRLLVL.

The sample holds many counts of this clonotype. This chain joins TRBV5-1 and TRBJ1-1; tentatively, D is TRBD1 (6 bases). Germline assignment: CDR1 SGHRS and CDR2 YFSETQ. The CDR3 contains 14 residues. The ends were cut back, 3 bases at V and 6 bases at J, with 15 bases in the middle. The CDR3 reads CASSYRGLGAEAFF. CDR3 DNA: TGCGCCAGCAGCTACCGGGGGCTTGGGGCTGAAGCTTTCTTT. Looking up the rest from reference TRBV5-1 and TRBJ1-1 gives the full variable domain: KAGVTQTPRYLIKTRGQQVTLSCSPISGHRSVSWYQQTPGQGLQFLFEYFSETQRNKGNFPGRFSGRQFSNSRSEMNVSTLELGDSALYLCASSYRGLGAEAFFGQGTRLTVV.

J is TRBJ2-1 and V is TRBV7-2; 9 positions match TRBD2. This CDR3 has 15 amino acids. Per the germline V gene, CDR1 is SGHTA and CDR2 is FQGNSA. The V gene end was trimmed by 6 bases and the J gene end by 2 bases; junction bases not matched to a gene: 5. For the CDR3, the DNA is TGTGCCAGCAGACTTCTAGCGGGAACCTACAATGAGCAGTTCTTC. Its translation: CASRLLAGTYNEQFF.

The chain carries TRBV25-1 and TRBJ1-2; D remains ambiguous. The CDR3 is 11 residues long. V shed 2 bases and J shed 8 bases, with 6 bases lying between them. The germline V gene encodes CDR1 MGHDK and CDR2 SYGVNS. The CDR3 sequence is CASSETRGYTF. CDR3 bases: TGTGCCAGCAGTGAAACAAGAGGCTACACCTTC.

There are many counts of this clonotype. This chain links TRBV30 with TRBJ1-6; no reliable D call. The length of the CDR3 is 13 residues. The germline V and J ends were trimmed by 0 bases and 9 bases, with 9 bases remaining between them. Germline V gene sequence: CDR1 GTSNPN, CDR2 SVGIG (reference sequence). The CDR3 sequence: CAWSVLLGSPLHF. CDR3 nucleotides: TGTGCCTGGAGTGTACTTCTGGGTTCACCCCTCCACTTT.

This clonotype was observed a few times. The rearrangement links TRBV20-1 to TRBJ2-2, with D possibly being TRBD1 or TRBD2 (6 bases each). The CDR3 has 16 amino acids. CDR1 and CDR2 from the germline V gene are DFQATT and SNEGSKA (reference sequence). V was clipped by 3 bases and J by 3 bases, with 17 bases between them. The CDR3 protein is CSARVWTAGYTGELFF. As DNA, the CDR3 is TGCAGTGCTAGGGTATGGACAGCGGGCTACACCGGGGAGCTGTTTTTT.

A few counts support this clonotype. V gene TRBV19 combines with J gene TRBJ1-1; D call uncertain. This CDR3 has 15 residues. V was pared by 10 bases and J by 0 bases, with 18 bases between. CDR1 and CDR2 from the germline V gene are LNHDA and SQIVND (reference sequence). CDR3 sequence: CATGKTSLMNTEAFF. The CDR3 nucleotides are TGTGCCACCGGAAAGACAAGTCTCATGAACACTGAAGCTTTCTTT. The variable domain in full, completed from reference TRBV19 and TRBJ1-1, reads DGGITQSPKYLFRKEGQNVTLSCEQNLNHDAMYWYRQDPGQGLRLIYYSQIVNDFQKGDIAEGYSVSREKKESFPLTVTSAQKNPTAFYLCATGKTSLMNTEAFFGQGTRLTVV.

A word on this clonotype: The CDR3 does not end in the conserved phenylalanine or tryptophan, so this is likely a read error. This chain connects TRBV5-1 to TRBJ2-7, with 7 bases lining up with TRBD1. Germline lookup yields CDR1 SGHRS and CDR2 YFSETQ. Germline trimming cut 6 bases from V and 4 bases from J; bases unmatched to any gene: 4. The CDR3 is 12 residues long. CDR3 in DNA: TGCGCCAGCAAGGCAGGGGGATACGAGCAGTACATC. This sequence encodes CASKAGGYEQYI.

In this sample, this clonotype turned up a few times. V and J are TRBV12-3 or TRBV12-4 and TRBJ1-2; D gene unclear. The length of the CDR3 is 11 residues. Trimming shortened V by 3 bases and J by 8 bases, and 7 bases separated the two germline ends. The CDR3 coding sequence is TGTGCCAGCAGTTTTGGTTGGGGCTACACCTTC. Its translation is CASSFGWGYTF.

The chain combines TRBV12-3 or TRBV12-4 with TRBJ2-4; no definite D call. Trimming removed 1 base from V and 11 bases from J, with 15 bases in between. This CDR3 has 14 residues. The DNA for the CDR3 is TGTGCCAGCAGTTTAGGACCAGTAAAACTCGTTCAGTACTTC. It translates to CASSLGPVKLVQYF.

This clonotype showed up just a few times. V usage is TRBV7-2 and J usage is TRBJ1-1; D gene ambiguous. Germline V lookup: CDR1 SGHTA, CDR2 FQGNSA. This CDR3 has 12 residues. The ends were cut back, 5 bases at V and 8 bases at J, with 12 bases in the middle. The CDR3 coding sequence is TGTGCCAGCAGCCCGGGCCACCGGGAAGCTTTCTTT. Encoded protein: CASSPGHREAFF.

At least ten counts were recorded for this clonotype. The V gene is TRBV23-1, the J gene TRBJ1-5; D gene unclear. TRBV23-1 is an ORF for which the function is uncertain. The germline V and J ends were trimmed by 0 bases and 9 bases, with 15 bases remaining between them. The CDR3 is 15 residues long. This CDR3 is CASSQSTAVPGPQHF. CDR3 coding DNA: TGCGCCAGCAGTCAATCGACGGCAGTCCCAGGGCCCCAGCATTTT.

The chain carries TRBV5-5 and TRBJ2-2, with 8 bases fitting TRBD2. The CDR3 consists of 18 residues. V shed 0 bases, J shed 6 bases, and the junction held 13 bases outside the gene matches. The germline V gene has CDR1 SGHKS and CDR2 YYEKEE (reference sequence). The CDR3: CASSLASLAGPLAGELFF. CDR3 in DNA: TGTGCCAGCAGCTTGGCCTCGCTAGCGGGTCCGTTGGCCGGGGAGCTGTTTTTT.

The chain has TRBV20-1 and TRBJ2-7; tentative D call: TRBD2 (5 bases). The CDR3 contains 13 residues. The V gene's germline CDR1 is DFQATT and CDR2 SNEGSKA (reference sequence). V was clipped by 7 bases and J by 2 bases, with 15 bases between them. The CDR3 bases are TGCAGTGGACGGCCGGACTCGACCTACGAGCAGTACTTC. It is translated as CSGRPDSTYEQYF.

The chain recombines TRBV2 with TRBJ2-1; tentative D call: TRBD1 (6 bases). V lost 3 bases, J lost 4 bases, and 13 bases lay in between. CDR3 length: 15 residues. CDR1 SNHLY and CDR2 FYNNEI come from the germline V gene. The CDR3 DNA sequence: TGTGCCAGCAGTGACCCCGGGACACTTTACAATGAGCAGTTCTTC. Its translation is CASSDPGTLYNEQFF.

This clonotype was seen a handful of times. Sequence at one end of the junction differs from germline and may be a read error. This chain joins TRBV5-4 and TRBJ2-5, with D unresolved. The germline CDR1 and CDR2 sequences are SGHNT and YYREEE (reference sequence). The CDR3 is 14 amino acids. The CDR3 is CASSLSLPQENQYF. The DNA for the CDR3 is TGTGCCAGCAGCTTGTCCCTACCACAAGAGAACCAGTACTTC.

In this sample, this clonotype turned up a few times. The V gene is TRBV18, the J gene TRBJ2-1; D unclear. The germline V and J ends were trimmed by 6 bases and 8 bases, with 5 bases remaining between them. Germline V gene lookup returns CDR1 KGHSH and CDR2 LQKENI. The CDR3 sequence is 10 residues long. The DNA for the CDR3 is TGTGCCAGCTCTTTGGATGAGCAGTTCTTC. Protein: CASSLDEQFF. Full variable domain (rest looked up from reference TRBV18 and TRBJ2-1): NAGVMQNPRHLVRRRGQEARLRCSPMKGHSHVYWYRQLPEEGLKFMVYLQKENIIDESGMPKERFSAEFPKEGPSILRIQQVVRGDSAAYFCASSLDEQFFGPGTRLTVL.

The CDR3 DNA reads TGCGCCAGCAGCCAGTCCGGGGCTCGCACTGAAGCTTTCTTT. It encodes CASSQSGARTEAFF. The chain employs TRBV4-1 and TRBJ1-1; tentatively, D is TRBD1 (5 bases). Germline V lookup: CDR1 MGHRA, CDR2 YSYEKL. Trimming pared 3 bases from V and 4 bases from J, leaving 12 bases between. This CDR3 is 14 amino acids long.

The rearrangement links TRBV29-1 to TRBJ1-2; perhaps TRBD1 as D (6 bases). CDR3 length: 14 residues. V gave up 0 bases and J gave up 3 bases, with 11 bases separating them. The V gene's germline CDR1 is SQVTM and CDR2 ANQGSEA. The CDR3: CSVEEWAGDYGYTF. The CDR3 DNA is TGCAGCGTTGAAGAATGGGCAGGGGACTATGGCTACACCTTC.

This clonotype showed up many times. The chain combines TRBV4-3 with TRBJ1-5; D call uncertain. Trimming took 0 bases from V and 6 from J, leaving 6 bases between them. The CDR3 has 13 residues. Germline V CDR1 and CDR2: LGHNA, YSLEER. CDR3 sequence reads: CASSQDHGQPQHF. The CDR3 DNA reads as TGCGCCAGCAGCCAAGATCATGGTCAGCCCCAGCATTTT.